The sequence of this T cell receptor beta chain was determined in a study of tumor and adjacent non-tumor tissue in lung cancer. Study background: There were around 11 adenocarcinoma, 2 squamous cell carcinoma and 1 small cell lung cancer cases. On average, productive TCRbeta reads reached 4 million to 4.5 million per sample. Study results and caveats: Compared with tumor, normal lung showed significantly lower TCR diversity.

Three rounds of nested PCR, following a modified ARM-PCR protocol, produced the TCRbeta library. TCRdb re-called the multiplex PCR reads with MiXCR, one entry per CDR3 protein. The table records fewer than 150,000 distinct CDR3 sequences, roughly 66% of them present only once. The length of the CDR3 is 15 residues. Germline V gene sequence: CDR1 SGHAT, CDR2 FQNNGV. RNA was extracted from bulk tissue without any cell sorting. Between August and November 2014, newly diagnosed, chemotherapy-naive lung cancer patients underwent thoracic surgery in China. Details on this clonotype: Its target is unknown. Germline is not matched at one junction end, which may reflect a read error.

The chain combines TRBV11-2 with TRBJ2-5; 8 bases map to TRBD1. This clonotype originated in a man in his sixties with small cell lung cancer. Sequencing was carried out using lung tumor tissue. Written as DNA, the CDR3 is TGTGTCAGCAACTTAGGACAGGGAAATCAAGAGACCCAGTACTTC. This gives the protein CVSNLGQGNQETQYF.